This T cell receptor beta chain was obtained from a study of Ad26.COV2.S vaccination and SARS-CoV-2 variants. Whole-study context: As a participant in COV1001, the donor was in the Ad26.COV2.S trial arm. Administration of Ad26.COV2.S was intramuscular, either once or twice 56 days apart. Broader study findings: Participants given vaccine showed non-spike TCR breadth similar to that of placebo recipients. After vaccination, substantial breadth of spike-specific CD8+ and CD4+ responses was reported.

As for treatment: around 19 received Ad26.COV2.S at low or high dose, single or two shots; about 5 received placebo; per-sample allocation not given. It was on day 63 after the first vaccine or placebo injection that samples were taken. This clone was seen a handful of times. Antigen specificity is unknown. This CDR3 comprises 14 residues. The V gene's germline CDR1 is LNHDA and CDR2 SQIVND (reference sequence). The ends were cut back, 5 bases at V and 4 bases at J, with 14 bases in the middle. Method: immunoSEQ multiplex PCR; TCRdb's copy keeps in-frame clones and lacks some. This sample carries hundreds of thousands of clones, around 86% of them seen once, and the ten largest clones take about 3.4%.

The sample here was peripheral blood, taken in a trial of Ad26.COV2.S vaccine versus placebo. The clonotype was recovered from a person aged 18-65 years who received the Ad26.COV2.S COVID-19 vaccine or a placebo. V is TRBV19 and J is TRBJ1-2; a possible D gene is TRBD1 (6 bases). CDR3 sequence reads: CASSYRALVYGYTF. The DNA of the CDR3 is TGTGCCAGTAGTTACAGGGCCCTCGTCTATGGCTACACCTTC.